The 24 T cell receptor beta chains listed next were all sequenced from one sample in a study of T cell clonotyping in hematopoietic cell transplantation. Clones were read by immunoSEQ multiplex PCR, and TCRdb kept only the in-frame ones, dropping some. Of tens of thousands of clones in the sample, 95% are singletons; the top ten hold approximately 0.9%. Source material: peripheral blood mononuclear cells. The receptors come from a man aged 25 to 40 in good health. Some clones in this sample may be carry-over from other donors' samples.

The chain couples TRBV9 to TRBJ2-3; TRBD1 is a possible D gene (6 bases). The V gene lost 4 bases and the J gene lost 5 bases, with 17 bases spanning the gap. This CDR3 is built from 15 residues. Per the germline V gene, CDR1 is SGDLS and CDR2 is YYNGEE. The CDR3 loop is CASSNGDTIRDTQYF. The CDR3 nucleotides are TGTGCCAGCAGCAACGGGGACACGATTAGAGATACGCAGTATTTT.

This chain joins TRBV13 and TRBJ1-1; a possible D gene is TRBD1 (5 bases). The CDR3 runs 11 residues. Between the trimmed V and J ends, which lost 4 bases and 11 bases, there was a span of 11 bases. Germline assignment: CDR1 PRHDT and CDR2 FYEKMQ (reference sequence). CDR3 region: CASSSQGRAFF. The CDR3 nucleotides read TGTGCCAGCAGCTCTCAGGGTCGGGCTTTCTTT.

The chain has TRBV14 and TRBJ1-1, with D perhaps TRBD1 (6 bases). Between the trimmed V and J ends, which lost 1 base and 6 bases, there was a span of 9 bases. The CDR3 contains 13 residues. Germline V gene data show CDR1 as SGHDN and CDR2 as FVKESK. The CDR3 nucleotides are TGTGCCAGCAGCCAAGTTGAGGGGGCTGAAGCTTTCTTT. This encodes CASSQVEGAEAFF.

In regard to this clone: It is unclear where the CDR3 begins or ends on the DNA, so no DNA is shown, and the CDR3 is as TCRdb lists it. The chain carries TRBV19 and TRBJ1-1. The CDR3 spans 14 residues, counting both ends. Germline CDR1 is LNHDA and CDR2 is SQIVND (reference sequence). This CDR3 reads CASSILAEGTEAFF.

The chain links TRBV7-8 to TRBJ2-5; D is undetermined. Trimming removed 0 bases from V and 5 bases from J, with 7 bases in between. Per the germline V gene, CDR1 is SGHVS and CDR2 is FQNEAQ. The CDR3 spans 13 residues. The CDR3 coding sequence is TGTGCCAGCAGCTTAGCGGGTAGTGAGACCCAGTACTTC. Its translation is CASSLAGSETQYF.

CDR3 sequence reads: CASSQFRATNEKLFF. The CDR3 DNA reads as TGTGCCAGCAGCCAATTCAGGGCAACTAATGAAAAACTGTTTTTT. This rearrangement joins TRBV11-2 to TRBJ1-4, with a possible D match to TRBD1 (5 bases). Germline-derived CDR1 and CDR2 are SGHAT and FQNNGV. Deletions cut 5 bases from V and 0 bases from J, with 10 bases between. CDR3 length: 15 residues.

This CDR3 is CASSLWTSGLRTDTQYF. The CDR3 bases are TGCGCCAGCAGCCTTTGGACTAGCGGTCTACGCACAGATACGCAGTATTTT. The chain employs TRBV4-1 and TRBJ2-3; 10 nucleotides line up with TRBD2. Germline-derived CDR1 and CDR2 are MGHRA and YSYEKL. V was clipped by 4 bases and J by 1 base; unmatched bases: 8. CDR3 length: 17 residues.

The J gene is TRBJ2-3, the V gene TRBV7-2; D remains unclear. This CDR3 is 13 amino acids long. Trimming cost V 1 base and J 4 bases, with 6 bases left between them. Germline lookup yields CDR1 SGHTA and CDR2 FQGNSA. The CDR3 is CASSLGSSDTQYF. The CDR3 DNA reads TGTGCCAGCAGCTTAGGGAGTTCAGATACGCAGTATTTT.

This sequence joins TRBV2 and TRBJ1-5; no definite D call. V was trimmed by 4 bases and J by 7 bases, leaving 14 bases between them. The CDR3 sequence is 14 residues long. From germline, CDR1 is SNHLY and CDR2 FYNNEI. The CDR3 DNA is TGTGCCAGCAGTGGTGTCAGTTCAGAACAGCCCCAGCATTTT. This encodes CASSGVSSEQPQHF.

The chain carries TRBV7-2 and TRBJ1-4; D is possibly TRBD1 (5 bases). Trimming removed 2 bases at V and 5 bases at J, with 12 bases between. Germline CDR1 SGHTA, CDR2 FQGNSA. The CDR3 loop spans 15 amino acids. The CDR3 loop is CASSLLGTVNEKLFF. As DNA, the CDR3 is TGTGCCAGCAGCTTATTGGGGACTGTGAATGAAAAACTGTTTTTT. Full variable domain (remainder filled in from reference TRBV7-2 and TRBJ1-4): GAGVSQSPSNKVTEKGKDVELRCDPISGHTALYWYRQSLGQGLEFLIYFQGNSAPDKSGLPSDRFSAERTGGSVSTLTIQRTQQEDSAVYLCASSLLGTVNEKLFFGSGTQLSVL.

The V gene is TRBV4-1, the J gene TRBJ2-3; 7 nucleotides line up with TRBD2. Trimming cost V 4 bases and J 3 bases; bases outside gene matches: 10. This CDR3 region has 16 residues. Germline V CDR1 and CDR2: MGHRA, YSYEKL. CDR3 bases: TGCGCCAGCAGCCTCCCCCCGGGGGGTGTAACAGATACGCAGTATTTT. Translation: CASSLPPGGVTDTQYF.

CDR3 in amino acids: CASSSLRLAGRDNEQFF. The CDR3, as DNA: TGTGCCAGCAGTTCACTCCGCCTAGCGGGCCGAGACAATGAGCAGTTCTTC. V is TRBV28 and J is TRBJ2-1; 8 nucleotides match TRBD2. This CDR3 region has 17 residues. The germline V gene has CDR1 MDHEN and CDR2 SYDVKM. The ends lost 4 bases at V and 5 bases at J; junction bases unmatched: 13.

The chain employs TRBV6-5 and TRBJ1-2; 7 bases match TRBD1. In germline, CDR1 is MNHEY, CDR2 SVGAGI. This CDR3 is 13 amino acids long. V was clipped by 11 bases and J by 2 bases; unmatched bases: 8. The CDR3 loop is CASSETGNYGYTF. The CDR3 coding sequence is TGTGCCTCGAGCGAGACAGGGAACTATGGCTACACCTTC.

Here the CDR3 DNA reads TGTGCCAGCAGTCGCGGGGACAGCGGTCTCTACGAGCAGTACTTC. This translates into CASSRGDSGLYEQYF. The genes are TRBV5-6 and TRBJ2-7; D is possibly TRBD1 (7 bases). V was cut by 5 bases and J by 3 bases, with 18 bases left in between. The CDR3 totals 15 residues. Germline V lookup: CDR1 SGHDT, CDR2 YYEEEE.

The gene calls are TRBV6-1 and TRBJ2-7, with D possibly TRBD2 on 5 matching bases. The CDR3 has 12 amino acids. Looked up from germline, CDR1 is MNHNS and CDR2 is SASEGT. Trimming pared 5 bases from V and 6 bases from J, leaving 11 bases between. The CDR3, as DNA: TGTGCCAGCAGTTGGATGGGGAGCGAGCAGTACTTC. As protein: CASSWMGSEQYF.

V usage is TRBV5-6 and J usage is TRBJ1-4; no reliable D call. The CDR3 covers 16 residues. V was clipped by 0 bases and J by 5 bases, with 14 bases between them. CDR1 is SGHDT and CDR2 is YYEEEE in the germline V gene. The DNA for the CDR3 is TGTGCCAGCAGCTTGGAGGAGGCGGCCCCAAATGAAAAACTGTTTTTT. Its translation is CASSLEEAAPNEKLFF.

The chain recombines TRBV27 with TRBJ2-3, with TRBD2 matching 8 bases. CDR1 is MNHEY and CDR2 is SMNVEV in the germline V gene (reference sequence). Trimming at V came to 5 bases and at J to 5 bases, leaving 9 bases not matched to a gene. This CDR3 has 15 residues. The CDR3, as DNA: TGTGCCAGCAGTCCACGGACTAGCTGGGTAGATACGCAGTATTTT. The encoded protein is CASSPRTSWVDTQYF.

The CDR3 reads CAARNGGGEETQYF. As DNA, the CDR3 is TGTGCCGCCCGAAATGGCGGGGGGGAAGAGACCCAGTACTTC. The chain combines TRBV10-3 with TRBJ2-5; TRBD2 aligns across 9 bases. The V gene's germline CDR1 is ENHRY and CDR2 SYGVKD. With V trimmed by 11 bases and J by 3 bases, 10 bases remained unmatched. CDR3 length: 14 amino acids.

The chain uses TRBV19 and TRBJ2-5; possibly TRBD1 or TRBD2 for D (7 bases each). CDR1 LNHDA and CDR2 SQIVND come from the germline V gene (reference sequence). V was shortened by 8 bases and J by 5 bases, with 12 bases between the two germline ends. This CDR3 has 12 residues. The CDR3: CASGRGRETQYF. The CDR3 DNA reads TGTGCCAGTGGGAGGGGGCGGGAGACCCAGTACTTC.

This clone was counted a single time. The chain carries TRBV30 and TRBJ1-1, with D unclear. CDR1 and CDR2 from the germline V gene are GTSNPN and SVGIG (reference sequence). This CDR3 is built from 14 residues. V gave up 0 bases and J gave up 5 bases, with 13 bases separating them. This CDR3 is CAWSVGPLSTEAFF. CDR3 DNA sequence: TGTGCCTGGAGTGTAGGGCCCCTCTCGACTGAAGCTTTCTTT.

This chain links TRBV6-6 with TRBJ1-1, with 9 bases identical to TRBD1. J was trimmed by 6 bases and V by 10 bases; bases with no gene match: 9. The V gene's germline CDR1 is MNHNY and CDR2 SVGAGI (reference sequence). The CDR3 has 13 amino acids. The CDR3 DNA reads TGTGCCACCCGTACAGGGGGCGCCTCTGAAGCTTTCTTT. Translation gives CATRTGGASEAFF.

The J gene is TRBJ1-1, the V gene TRBV7-9; unclear D gene. The CDR3 sequence is 14 residues long. Trimming pared 0 bases from V and 1 base from J, leaving 6 bases between. CDR1 SEHNR and CDR2 FQNEAQ come from the germline V gene (reference sequence). The CDR3 nucleotides read TGTGCCAGCAGCTTAGCTGACACGAACACTGAAGCTTTCTTT. Its translation: CASSLADTNTEAFF.

The rearrangement links TRBV7-9 to TRBJ1-5; D perhaps matches TRBD1 (6 bases). The CDR3 is made up of 15 amino acids. V gave up 0 bases and J gave up 7 bases, with 13 bases separating them. Germline loops: CDR1 SEHNR, CDR2 FQNEAQ (reference sequence). This chain's CDR3 is CASSLAGGRRQPQHF. The CDR3 nucleotides read TGTGCCAGCAGCTTAGCGGGGGGGCGGCGGCAGCCCCAGCATTTT.

This clone came up once. This chain uses TRBV6-5 with TRBJ1-1; no definite D call. CDR1 is MNHEY, CDR2 SVGAGI, per germline. This CDR3 has 13 amino acids. Trimming removed 0 bases from V and 4 bases from J, with 6 bases in between. The CDR3 coding sequence is TGTGCCAGCAGTTACTCTTTGGTCACTGAAGCTTTCTTT. This codes for CASSYSLVTEAFF.